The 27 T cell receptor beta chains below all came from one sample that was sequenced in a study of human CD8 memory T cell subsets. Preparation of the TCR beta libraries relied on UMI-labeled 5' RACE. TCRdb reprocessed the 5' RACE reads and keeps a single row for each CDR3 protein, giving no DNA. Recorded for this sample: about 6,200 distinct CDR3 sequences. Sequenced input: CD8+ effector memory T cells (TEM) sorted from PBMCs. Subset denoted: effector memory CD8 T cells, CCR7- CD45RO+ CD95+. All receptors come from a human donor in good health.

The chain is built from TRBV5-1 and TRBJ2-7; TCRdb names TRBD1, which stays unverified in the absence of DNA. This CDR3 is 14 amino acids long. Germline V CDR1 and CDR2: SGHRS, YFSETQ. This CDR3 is CASREGQGAYEQYF.

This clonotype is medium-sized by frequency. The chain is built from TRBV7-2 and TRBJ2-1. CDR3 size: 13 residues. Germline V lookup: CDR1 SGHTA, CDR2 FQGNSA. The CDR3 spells CASSLEVVYEQFF.

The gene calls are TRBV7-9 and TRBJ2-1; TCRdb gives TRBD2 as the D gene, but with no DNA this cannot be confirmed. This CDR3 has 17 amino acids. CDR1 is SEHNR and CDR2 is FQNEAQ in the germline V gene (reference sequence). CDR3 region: CASSSTSGRERYNEQFF.

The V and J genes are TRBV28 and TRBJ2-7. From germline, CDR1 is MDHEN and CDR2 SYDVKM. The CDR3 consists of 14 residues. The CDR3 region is CASQMTGSAYEQYF.

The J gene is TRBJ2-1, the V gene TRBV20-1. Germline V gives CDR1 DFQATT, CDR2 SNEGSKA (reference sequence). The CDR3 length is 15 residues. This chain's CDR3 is CSARDQGGSYNEQFF.

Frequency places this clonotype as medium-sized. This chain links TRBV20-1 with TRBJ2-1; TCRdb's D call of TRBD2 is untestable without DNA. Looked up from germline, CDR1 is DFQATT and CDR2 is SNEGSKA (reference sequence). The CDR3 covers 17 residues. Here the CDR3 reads CSARGITVSGSKNEQFF.

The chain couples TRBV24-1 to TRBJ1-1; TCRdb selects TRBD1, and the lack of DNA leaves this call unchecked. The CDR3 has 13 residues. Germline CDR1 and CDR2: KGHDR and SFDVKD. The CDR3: CATSDFTGLVAFF.

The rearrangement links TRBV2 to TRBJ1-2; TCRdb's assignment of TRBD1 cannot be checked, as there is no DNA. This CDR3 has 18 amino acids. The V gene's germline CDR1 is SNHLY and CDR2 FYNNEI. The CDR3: CASSHHPLTGGANYGYTF.

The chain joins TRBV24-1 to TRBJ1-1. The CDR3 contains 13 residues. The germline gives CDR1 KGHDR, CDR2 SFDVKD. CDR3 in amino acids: CATSAGHWTEAFF.

CDR3 amino acids: CASSERGSQETQYF. The gene calls are TRBV7-8 and TRBJ2-5; TCRdb outputs TRBD2, but without DNA this stays unchecked. The CDR3 spans 14 residues. Germline V lookup: CDR1 SGHVS, CDR2 FQNEAQ.

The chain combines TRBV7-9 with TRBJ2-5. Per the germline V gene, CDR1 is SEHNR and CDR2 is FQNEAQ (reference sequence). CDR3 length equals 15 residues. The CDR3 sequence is CASSLASGNQETQYF.

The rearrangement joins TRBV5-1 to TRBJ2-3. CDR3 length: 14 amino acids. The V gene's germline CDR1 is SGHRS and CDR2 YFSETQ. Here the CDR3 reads CASGSIGLTDTQYF.

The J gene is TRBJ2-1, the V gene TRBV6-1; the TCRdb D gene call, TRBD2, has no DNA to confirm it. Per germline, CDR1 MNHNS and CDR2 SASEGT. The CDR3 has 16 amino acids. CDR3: CASSEEAAGAGNEQFF.

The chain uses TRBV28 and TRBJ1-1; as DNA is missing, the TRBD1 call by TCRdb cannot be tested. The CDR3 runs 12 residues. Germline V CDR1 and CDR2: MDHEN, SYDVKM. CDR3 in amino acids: CASIAGGTEAFF.

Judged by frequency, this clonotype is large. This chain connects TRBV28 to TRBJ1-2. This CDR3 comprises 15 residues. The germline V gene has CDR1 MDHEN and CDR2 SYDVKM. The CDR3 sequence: CASSFTGGPGYGYTF.

The CDR3 loop is CSAIKMGGGDGYTF. This chain uses TRBV29-1 with TRBJ1-2. This CDR3 comprises 14 residues. Germline V lookup: CDR1 SQVTM, CDR2 ANQGSEA.

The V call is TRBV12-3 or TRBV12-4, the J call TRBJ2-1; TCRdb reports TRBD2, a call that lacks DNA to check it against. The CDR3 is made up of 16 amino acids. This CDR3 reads CASSPHRDFSYNEQFF.

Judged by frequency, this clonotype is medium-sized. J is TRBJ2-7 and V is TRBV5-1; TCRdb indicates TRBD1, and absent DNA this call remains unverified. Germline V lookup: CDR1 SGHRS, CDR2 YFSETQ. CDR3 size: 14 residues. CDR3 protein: CASSLYPGNYEQYF.

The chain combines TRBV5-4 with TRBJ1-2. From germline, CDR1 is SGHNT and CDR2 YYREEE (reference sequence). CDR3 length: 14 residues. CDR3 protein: CASSFVPTNYGYTF.

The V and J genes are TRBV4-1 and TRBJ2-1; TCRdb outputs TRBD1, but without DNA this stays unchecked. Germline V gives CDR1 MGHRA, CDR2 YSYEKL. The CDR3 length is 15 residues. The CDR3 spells CASSPTGGDYNEQFF.

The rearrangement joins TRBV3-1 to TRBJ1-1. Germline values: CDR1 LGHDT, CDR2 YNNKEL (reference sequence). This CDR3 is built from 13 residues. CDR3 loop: CASSQDPGTEAFF.

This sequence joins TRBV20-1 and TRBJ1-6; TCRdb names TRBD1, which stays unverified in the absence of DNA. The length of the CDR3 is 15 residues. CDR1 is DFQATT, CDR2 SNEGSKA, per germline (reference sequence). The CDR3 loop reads CSARVRETGGSPLHF.

This CDR3 is CSGINRGHYEQYF. This chain connects TRBV20-1 to TRBJ2-7; the D call from TCRdb, TRBD1, cannot be confirmed without DNA. Germline-derived CDR1 and CDR2 are DFQATT and SNEGSKA (reference sequence). The CDR3 covers 13 residues.

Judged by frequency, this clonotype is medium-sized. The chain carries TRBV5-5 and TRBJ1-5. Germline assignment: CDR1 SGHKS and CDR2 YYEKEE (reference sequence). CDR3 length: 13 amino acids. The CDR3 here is CASSRGSNQPQHF.

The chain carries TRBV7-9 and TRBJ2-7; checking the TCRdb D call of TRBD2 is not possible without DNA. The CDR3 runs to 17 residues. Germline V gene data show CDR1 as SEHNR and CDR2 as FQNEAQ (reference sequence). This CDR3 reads CASSPYPTGLPSYEQYF.

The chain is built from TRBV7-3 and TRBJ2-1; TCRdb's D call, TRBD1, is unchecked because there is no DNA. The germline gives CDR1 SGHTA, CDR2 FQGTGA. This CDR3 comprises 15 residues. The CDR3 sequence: CASSPGQGADNEQFF.

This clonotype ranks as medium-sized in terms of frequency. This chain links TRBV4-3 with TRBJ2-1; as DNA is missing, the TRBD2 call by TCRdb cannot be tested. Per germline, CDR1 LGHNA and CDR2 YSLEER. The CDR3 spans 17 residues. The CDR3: CASSQEDVQRGYNEQFF.